This T cell receptor (beta chain) was captured by sequencing in a study of blood T cell repertoires in COVID-19. Turning to the study itself: Samples came from the United States, Italy and Spain, spanning acute and convalescent COVID-19. In each case, the material was cDNA or gDNA derived from T cells, B-cell-depleted T cells, or PBMCs.

This CDR3 has 13 amino acids. Germline V CDR1 and CDR2: LNHDA, SQIVND (reference sequence). V was trimmed by 4 bases and J by 8 bases, leaving 14 bases between them. In the study's own analysis: Estimation of nucleated cell counts relied on the amplification of reference gene primers. The data were produced by immunoSEQ multiplex PCR, yet TCRdb's version contains in-frame clones alone and is incomplete. V and J calls and clone size follow that table, whereas D and trimming were derived from the DNA. The sample shows tens of thousands of clones, roughly 90% of them seen only once. The chain is built from TRBV19 and TRBJ1-2, with D possibly TRBD1 on 5 matching bases. The source of this sequence is a woman aged 50 to 60 with active or convalescent COVID-19. Source material: peripheral blood. For the CDR3, the DNA is TGTGCCAGTAGTACCAAGGACACAAGAGGCTACACCTTC. It yields the protein CASSTKDTRGYTF.